This T cell receptor (beta chain) was retrieved from a study of beta chain features in type 1 diabetes. Per the germline V gene, CDR1 is SGDLS and CDR2 is YYNGEE. CDR3 length: 14 residues. V dropped 3 bases and J dropped 5; count of bases not matched to a gene: 7. Investigators reverse transcribed all isolated RNA, so they sequenced expressed TCRB transcripts. Using immunoSEQ multiplex PCR, the repertoire was profiled, and TCRdb retains in-frame clones only, with some absent. This sample has roughly 450,000 clones, with 11% found just once. This clone turned up a few times. What it binds is unknown. Via the markers CD45RO/CCR7/CD25/CD127/CD95/CD27, stem cell-like memory, regulatory, central memory and naive CD4+ cells were sorted. Findings and caveats of the study: A greater similarity of naive, central memory and Treg TCRB repertoires was seen among patients than among healthy donors. Patients with type 1 diabetes carried fewer insertions and had more deletions at their VDJ junctions. A potential influence of HLA type upon TCRB rearrangement remained unresolved herein.

This TCR derives from a woman under 30 in good health. Sequencing used naive CD4+ T cells from blood. This sequence joins TRBV9 and TRBJ2-7; 8 bases align to TRBD1. CDR3 residues: CASSELTGADEQYF. The CDR3 nucleotides are TGTGCCAGCAGCGAGCTGACAGGGGCGGACGAGCAGTACTTC.